The present T cell receptor beta chain was sequenced within a study of PD-L1 blockade in urothelial cancer. With V trimmed by 2 bases and J by 2 bases, 10 bases remained unmatched. Germline V gene lookup returns CDR1 WNHNN and CDR2 SYGVQD (reference sequence). The CDR3 sequence is 18 residues long. Time point reported: peripheral blood 6 weeks after treatment start. Patients in the study were battling locally advanced or metastatic urothelial carcinoma. Synthetic TCR analog templates were added to each PCR reaction. TCRdb's copy holds only in-frame clones and misses some; the assay was immunoSEQ multiplex PCR. The data contain fewer than 90,000 clones, around 93% of them seen just once; the ten biggest clones take up more than 0.85%.

The chain combines TRBV10-1 with TRBJ2-3, with 10 bases that match TRBD2. The sample in question was PBMCs, obtained around atezolizumab (anti-PD-L1) treatment. This receptor was taken from a woman older than 75 with urothelial cancer. CDR3 nucleotide sequence: TGCGCCAGCAGTGAGACCTCCGGACTAGCGGAGTCCACAGATACGCAGTATTTT. As protein: CASSETSGLAESTDTQYF.